This entry features one TCR beta chain sequence. Original data processing: Counts of nucleated cells, estimated from reference gene primer amplification, were obtained. This table comes from immunoSEQ multiplex PCR, and its TCRdb copy is limited to in-frame clones, with some not included. Clone size and the V and J calls come from that table; the DNA yielded D and trimming. Of about 110,000 clones listed, about 80% are singletons. This entry comes from a study of blood T cell repertoires in COVID-19. Study overall: Italy, Spain and the United States were the sources of the convalescent and acute COVID-19 samples. T cells, B-cell-depleted T cells, or PBMCs supplied cDNA or gDNA.

From germline, CDR1 is LGHDT and CDR2 YNNKEL (reference sequence). Trimming stripped 0 bases from V and 8 bases from J, with 5 bases between. The CDR3 is made up of 13 amino acids. This clonotype was sampled from a woman in her sixties with acute or convalescent COVID-19. The rearrangement joins TRBV3-1 (or the pseudogene TRBV3-2) to TRBJ1-6; D call uncertain. Input material: peripheral blood. The DNA for the CDR3 is TGTGCCAGCAGCCAAGATCTCTATTCACCCCTCCACTTT. This gives the protein CASSQDLYSPLHF.